The following is a TCR beta chain sequence with its context. The record originates from a study of blood T cell repertoires in COVID-19. On the study more broadly: There were acute and convalescent COVID-19 samples, and they came from the United States, Italy and Spain.

Per the original data handling: Nucleated cell counts were estimated from reference gene primer amplification. TCRdb keeps only in-frame clones here, not all; method: immunoSEQ multiplex PCR. The V and J calls and clone size come from that table; D and trimming were worked out from the DNA. There are about 120,000 clones in the sample; around 86% occur only once, and approximately 10% lies in the top ten. This TCR was recovered from a man older than 75 with acute or convalescent COVID-19. Specimen: peripheral blood.

In DNA, the CDR3 is TGTGCCAGCAGCCTATCTAGCGGGGGGTACGAGCAGTACTTC. It specifies CASSLSSGGYEQYF. The rearrangement uses TRBV3-1 (or the pseudogene TRBV3-2) and TRBJ2-7, with TRBD2 matching 11 bases. The CDR3 has 14 residues. Trimming at V came to 4 bases and at J to 4 bases, leaving 3 bases not matched to a gene. Germline values: CDR1 LGHDT, CDR2 YNNKEL (reference sequence).